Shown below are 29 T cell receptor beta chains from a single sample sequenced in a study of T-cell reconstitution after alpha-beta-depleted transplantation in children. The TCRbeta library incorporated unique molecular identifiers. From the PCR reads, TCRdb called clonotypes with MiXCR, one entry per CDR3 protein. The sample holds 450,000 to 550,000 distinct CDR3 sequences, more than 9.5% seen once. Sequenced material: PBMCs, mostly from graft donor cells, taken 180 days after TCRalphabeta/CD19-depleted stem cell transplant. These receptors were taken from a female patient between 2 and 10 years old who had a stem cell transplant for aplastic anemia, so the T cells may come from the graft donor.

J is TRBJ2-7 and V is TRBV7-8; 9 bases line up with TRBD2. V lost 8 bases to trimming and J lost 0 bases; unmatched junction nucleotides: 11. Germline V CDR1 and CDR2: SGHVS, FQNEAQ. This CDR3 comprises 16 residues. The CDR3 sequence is CASGIRLAASSYEQYV. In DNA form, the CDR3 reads TGTGCCAGCGGCATTCGACTAGCGGCCAGCTCCTACGAGCAGTACGTC.

The CDR3, as DNA: TGTGCCAGCAGCTTAACTAGCGGGAGGCATGGGGCCAACGTCCTGACTTTC. Its protein product is CASSLTSGRHGANVLTF. V and J are TRBV7-2 and TRBJ2-6, with TRBD2 matching 12 bases. Unmatched junction bases numbered 2, after V lost 2 bases and J lost 3 bases. CDR3 size: 17 residues. The germline V gene has CDR1 SGHTA and CDR2 FQGNSA.

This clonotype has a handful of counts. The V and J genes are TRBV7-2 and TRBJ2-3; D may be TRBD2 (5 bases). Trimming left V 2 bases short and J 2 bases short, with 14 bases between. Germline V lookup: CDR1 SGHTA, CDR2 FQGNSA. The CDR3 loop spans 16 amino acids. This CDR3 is CASSLQSGRLTDTQYF. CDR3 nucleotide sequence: TGTGCCAGCAGCTTACAAAGCGGACGACTCACAGATACGCAGTATTTT.

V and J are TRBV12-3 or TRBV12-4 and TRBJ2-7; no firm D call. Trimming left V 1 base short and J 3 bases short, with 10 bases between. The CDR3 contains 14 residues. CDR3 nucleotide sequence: TGTGCCAGCAGTTTAGGGGCCAGAAACTACGAGCAGTACTTC. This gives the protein CASSLGARNYEQYF.

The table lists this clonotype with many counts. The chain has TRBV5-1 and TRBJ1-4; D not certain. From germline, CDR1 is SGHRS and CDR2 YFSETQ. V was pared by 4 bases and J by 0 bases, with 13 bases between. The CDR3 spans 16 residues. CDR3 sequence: CASSVTYRSTNEKLFF. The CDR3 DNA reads TGCGCCAGCAGCGTAACTTACAGATCAACTAATGAAAAACTGTTTTTT.

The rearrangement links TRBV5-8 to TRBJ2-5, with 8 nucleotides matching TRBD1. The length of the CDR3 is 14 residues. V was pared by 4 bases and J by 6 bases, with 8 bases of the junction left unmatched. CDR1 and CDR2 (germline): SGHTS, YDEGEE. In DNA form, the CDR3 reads TGTGCCAGCAGCGCAGGACAGGGTACGAAGACCCAGTACTTC. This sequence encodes CASSAGQGTKTQYF.

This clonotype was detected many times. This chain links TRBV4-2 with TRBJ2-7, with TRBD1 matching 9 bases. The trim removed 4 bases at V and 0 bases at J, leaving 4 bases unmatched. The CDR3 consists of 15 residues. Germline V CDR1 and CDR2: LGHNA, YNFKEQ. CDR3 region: CASSPGTGSSYEQYF. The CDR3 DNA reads TGTGCCAGCAGCCCGGGGACAGGGAGCTCCTACGAGCAGTACTTC.

The CDR3 DNA reads TGCAGTGCTAGAGATTCCCTAGCGGGAGCTACCTCCTACAATGAGCAGTTCTTC. Its protein is CSARDSLAGATSYNEQFF. The chain has TRBV20-1 and TRBJ2-1, with 10 bases aligning to TRBD2. CDR3 length: 18 residues. V shed 0 bases, J shed 0 bases, and the junction held 8 bases outside the gene matches. The germline V gene has CDR1 DFQATT and CDR2 SNEGSKA (reference sequence).

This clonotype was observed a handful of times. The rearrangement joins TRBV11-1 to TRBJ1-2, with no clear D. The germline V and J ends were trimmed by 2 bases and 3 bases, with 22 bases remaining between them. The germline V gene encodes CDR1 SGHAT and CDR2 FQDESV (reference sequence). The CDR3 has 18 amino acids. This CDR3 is CASSLSSYIRDGHYGYTF. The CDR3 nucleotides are TGTGCCAGCAGCTTATCGTCTTATATTAGGGATGGACACTATGGCTACACCTTC. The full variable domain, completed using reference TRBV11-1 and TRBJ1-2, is EAEVAQSPRYKITEKSQAVAFWCDPISGHATLYWYRQILGQGPELLVQFQDESVVDDSQLPKDRFSAERLKGVDSTLKIQPAELGDSAMYLCASSLSSYIRDGHYGYTFGSGTRLTVV.

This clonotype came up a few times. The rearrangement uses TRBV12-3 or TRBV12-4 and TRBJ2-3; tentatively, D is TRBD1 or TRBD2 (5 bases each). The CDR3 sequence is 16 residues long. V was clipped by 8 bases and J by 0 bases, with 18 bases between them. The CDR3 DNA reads TGTGCCAGCGCACACAGGCCCGGGGCTAGCACAGATACGCAGTATTTT. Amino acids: CASAHRPGASTDTQYF.

DNA for the CDR3: TGCAGCGCGCGTCCAGGGGTCCCTAATGAAAAACTGTTTTTT. Amino acid sequence: CSARPGVPNEKLFF. The chain joins TRBV29-1 to TRBJ1-4; a weak D match, TRBD1 (6 bases). The V gene lost 7 bases and the J gene lost 3 bases, with 15 bases spanning the gap. The V gene's germline CDR1 is SQVTM and CDR2 ANQGSEA. The CDR3 is 14 amino acids.

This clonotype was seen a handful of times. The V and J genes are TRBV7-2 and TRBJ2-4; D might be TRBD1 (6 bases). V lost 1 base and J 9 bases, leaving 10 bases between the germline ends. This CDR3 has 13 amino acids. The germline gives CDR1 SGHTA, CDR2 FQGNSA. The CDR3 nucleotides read TGTGCCAGCAGCTTAGGGGTGGGGGCCATTCAGTACTTC. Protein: CASSLGVGAIQYF.

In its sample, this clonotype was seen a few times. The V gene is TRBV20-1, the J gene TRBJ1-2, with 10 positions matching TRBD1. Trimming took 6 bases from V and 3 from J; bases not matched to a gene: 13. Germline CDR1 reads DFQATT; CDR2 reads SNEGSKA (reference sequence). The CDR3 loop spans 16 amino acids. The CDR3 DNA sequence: TGCAGTGCAACCGACAGGGGGCGTTTCCCTTACTATGGCTACACCTTC. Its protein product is CSATDRGRFPYYGYTF.

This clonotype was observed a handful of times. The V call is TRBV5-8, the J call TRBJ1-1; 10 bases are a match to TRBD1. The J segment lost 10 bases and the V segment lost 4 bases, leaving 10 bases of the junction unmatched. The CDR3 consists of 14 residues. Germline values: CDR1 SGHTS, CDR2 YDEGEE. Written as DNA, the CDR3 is TGTGCCAGCAGCATCCCCGGGACAGGGGTAAGAGCTTTCTTT. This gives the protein CASSIPGTGVRAFF.

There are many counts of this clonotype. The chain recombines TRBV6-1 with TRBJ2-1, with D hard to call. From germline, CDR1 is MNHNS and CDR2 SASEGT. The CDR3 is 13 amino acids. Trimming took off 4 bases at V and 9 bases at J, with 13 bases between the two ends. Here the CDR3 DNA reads TGTGCCAGCAGTGTTGTTGGTCCGACTGAGCAGTTCTTC. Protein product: CASSVVGPTEQFF.

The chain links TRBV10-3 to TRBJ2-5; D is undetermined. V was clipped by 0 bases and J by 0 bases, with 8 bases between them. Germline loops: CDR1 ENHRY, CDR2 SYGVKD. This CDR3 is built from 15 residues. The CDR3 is CAISESISYQETQYF. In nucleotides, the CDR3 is TGTGCCATCAGTGAGTCCATCAGTTACCAAGAGACCCAGTACTTC.

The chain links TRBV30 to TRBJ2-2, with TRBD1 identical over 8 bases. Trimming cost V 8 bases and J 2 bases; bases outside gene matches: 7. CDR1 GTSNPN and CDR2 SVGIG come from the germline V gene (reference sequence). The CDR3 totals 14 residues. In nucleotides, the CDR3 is TGTGCCGCAGGGGGCAGGGTCAACACCGGGGAGCTGTTTTTT. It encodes CAAGGRVNTGELFF.

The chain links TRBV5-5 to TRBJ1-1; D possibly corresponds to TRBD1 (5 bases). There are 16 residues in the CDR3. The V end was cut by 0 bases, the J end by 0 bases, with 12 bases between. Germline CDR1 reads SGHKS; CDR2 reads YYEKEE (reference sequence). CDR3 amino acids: CASSLASGTVNTEAFF. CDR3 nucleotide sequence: TGTGCCAGCAGCTTGGCTTCTGGGACCGTGAACACTGAAGCTTTCTTT.

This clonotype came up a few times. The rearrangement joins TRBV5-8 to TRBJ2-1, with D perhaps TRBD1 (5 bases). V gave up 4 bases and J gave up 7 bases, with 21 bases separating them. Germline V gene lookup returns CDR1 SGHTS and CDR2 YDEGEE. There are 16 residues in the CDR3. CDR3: CASSPGQGRAGNEQFF. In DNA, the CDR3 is TGTGCCAGCAGCCCCGGACAAGGAAGGGCTGGGAATGAGCAGTTCTTC.

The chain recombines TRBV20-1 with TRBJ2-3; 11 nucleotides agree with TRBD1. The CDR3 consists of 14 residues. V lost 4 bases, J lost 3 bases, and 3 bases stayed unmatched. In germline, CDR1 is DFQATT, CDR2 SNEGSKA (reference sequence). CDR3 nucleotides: TGCAGTGCTACGGGACAGGGGGGGACAGATACGCAGTATTTT. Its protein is CSATGQGGTDTQYF.

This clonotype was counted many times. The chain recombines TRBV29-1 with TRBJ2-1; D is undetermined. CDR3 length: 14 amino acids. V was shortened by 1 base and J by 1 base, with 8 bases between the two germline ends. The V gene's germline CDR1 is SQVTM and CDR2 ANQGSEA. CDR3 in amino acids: CSVEGLPSYNEQFF. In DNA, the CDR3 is TGCAGCGTTGAAGGATTGCCTTCCTACAATGAGCAGTTCTTC.

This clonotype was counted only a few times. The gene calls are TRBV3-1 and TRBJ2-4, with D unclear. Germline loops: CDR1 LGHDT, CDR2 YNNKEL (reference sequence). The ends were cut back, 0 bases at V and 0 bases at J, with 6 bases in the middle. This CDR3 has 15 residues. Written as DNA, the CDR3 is TGTGCCAGCAGCCAAGAAACCATAGCCAAAAACATTCAGTACTTC. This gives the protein CASSQETIAKNIQYF. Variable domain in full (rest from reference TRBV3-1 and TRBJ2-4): DTAVSQTPKYLVTQMGNDKSIKCEQNLGHDTMYWYKQDSKKFLKIMFSYNNKELIINETVPNRFSPKSPDKAHLNLHINSLELGDSAVYFCASSQETIAKNIQYFGAGTRLSVL.

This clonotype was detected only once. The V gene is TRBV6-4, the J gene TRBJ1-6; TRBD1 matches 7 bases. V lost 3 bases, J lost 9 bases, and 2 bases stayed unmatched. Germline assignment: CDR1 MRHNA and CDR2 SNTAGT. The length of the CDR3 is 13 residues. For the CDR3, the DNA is TGTGCCAGCAGTGAAGACAGGGCTTCACCCCTCCACTTT. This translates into CASSEDRASPLHF.

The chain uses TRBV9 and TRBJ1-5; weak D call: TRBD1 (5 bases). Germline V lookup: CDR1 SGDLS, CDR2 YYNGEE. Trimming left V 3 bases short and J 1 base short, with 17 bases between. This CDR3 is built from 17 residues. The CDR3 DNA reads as TGTGCCAGCAGCGCTGAGACAGTCATGGAGAGCAATCAGCCCCAGCATTTT. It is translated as CASSAETVMESNQPQHF. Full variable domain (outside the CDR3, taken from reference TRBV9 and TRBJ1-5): DSGVTQTPKHLITATGQRVTLRCSPRSGDLSVYWYQQSLDQGLQFLIQYYNGEERAKGNILERFSAQQFPDLHSELNLSSLELGDSALYFCASSAETVMESNQPQHFGDGTRLSIL.

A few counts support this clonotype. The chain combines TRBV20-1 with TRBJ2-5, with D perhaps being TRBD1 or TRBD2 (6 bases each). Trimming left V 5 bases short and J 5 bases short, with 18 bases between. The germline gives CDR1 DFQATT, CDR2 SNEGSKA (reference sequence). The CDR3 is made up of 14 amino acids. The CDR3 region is CSAPRGTIHETQYF. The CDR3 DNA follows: TGCAGTGCTCCCCGGGGGACAATCCACGAGACCCAGTACTTC.

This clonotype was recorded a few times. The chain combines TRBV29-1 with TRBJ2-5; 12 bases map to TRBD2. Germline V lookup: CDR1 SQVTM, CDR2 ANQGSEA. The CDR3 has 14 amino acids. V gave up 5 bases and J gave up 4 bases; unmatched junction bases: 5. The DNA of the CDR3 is TGCAGCGTTCATCTAGCGGGAGGGCGAGAGACCCAGTACTTC. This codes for CSVHLAGGRETQYF.

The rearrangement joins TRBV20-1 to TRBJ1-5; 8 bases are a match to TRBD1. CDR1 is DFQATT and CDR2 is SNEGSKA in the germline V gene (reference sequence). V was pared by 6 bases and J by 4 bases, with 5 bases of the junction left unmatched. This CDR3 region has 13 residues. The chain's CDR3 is CSATGGVNQPQHF. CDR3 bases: TGCAGTGCCACAGGGGGGGTAAATCAGCCCCAGCATTTT.

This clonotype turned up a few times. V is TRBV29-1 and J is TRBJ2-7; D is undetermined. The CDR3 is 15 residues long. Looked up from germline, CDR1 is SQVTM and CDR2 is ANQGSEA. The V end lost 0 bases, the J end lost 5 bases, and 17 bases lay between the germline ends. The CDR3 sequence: CSVEDSGRSSHEQYF. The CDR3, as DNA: TGCAGCGTTGAAGATTCCGGCAGAAGTTCCCACGAGCAGTACTTC.

The CDR3 region is CAIKTGSYNEQFF. CDR3 sequence (DNA): TGTGCCATCAAGACAGGGTCGTACAATGAGCAGTTCTTC. The chain combines TRBV10-3 with TRBJ2-1; 7 bases are shared with TRBD1. Per germline, CDR1 ENHRY and CDR2 SYGVKD. J was trimmed by 4 bases and V by 7 bases; bases with no gene match: 4. This CDR3 is 13 amino acids long.